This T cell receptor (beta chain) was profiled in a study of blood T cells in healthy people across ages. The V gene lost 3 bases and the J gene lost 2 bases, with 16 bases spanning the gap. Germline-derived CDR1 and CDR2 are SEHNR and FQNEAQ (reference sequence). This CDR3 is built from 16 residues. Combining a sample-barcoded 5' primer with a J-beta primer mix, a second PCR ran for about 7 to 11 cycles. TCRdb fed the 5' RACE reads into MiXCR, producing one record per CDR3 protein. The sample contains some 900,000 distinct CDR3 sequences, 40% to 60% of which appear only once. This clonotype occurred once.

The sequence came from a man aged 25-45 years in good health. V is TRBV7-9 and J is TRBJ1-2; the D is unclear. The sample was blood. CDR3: CASSLTGTSWNYGYTF. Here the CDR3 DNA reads TGTGCCAGCAGCTTGACCGGAACGTCTTGGAACTATGGCTACACCTTC.